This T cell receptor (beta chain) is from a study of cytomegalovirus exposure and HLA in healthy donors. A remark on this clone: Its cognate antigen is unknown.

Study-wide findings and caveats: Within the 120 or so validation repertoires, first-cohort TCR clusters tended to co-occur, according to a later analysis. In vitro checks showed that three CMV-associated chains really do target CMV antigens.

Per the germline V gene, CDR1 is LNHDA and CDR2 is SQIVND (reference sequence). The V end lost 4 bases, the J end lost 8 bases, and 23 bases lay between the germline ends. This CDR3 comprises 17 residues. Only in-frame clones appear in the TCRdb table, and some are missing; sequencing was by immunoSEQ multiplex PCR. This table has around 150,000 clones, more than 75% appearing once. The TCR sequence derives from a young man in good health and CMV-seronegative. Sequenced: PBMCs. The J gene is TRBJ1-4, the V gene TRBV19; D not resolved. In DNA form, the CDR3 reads TGTGCCAGTAGTACCCAGTGGCGACTTACGAGGCGAGAAAAACTGTTTTTT. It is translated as CASSTQWRLTRREKLFF.